In this sample, the clone carrying this T cell receptor (beta chain) turned up once. This specimen belongs to a study of blood T cell repertoires in COVID-19. Data came from immunoSEQ multiplex PCR; TCRdb stores just in-frame clones and leaves some out. Among around 380,000 clones listed, about 87% were seen once. Germline V lookup: CDR1 MRHNA, CDR2 SNTAGT. There are 18 residues in the CDR3. After removal of 7 bases from V and 2 bases from J, the junction contained 13 bases not matched to a gene. The V call is TRBV6-4, the J call TRBJ1-4; 10 bases agree with TRBD1. The source material was PBMCs or T cells enriched from blood (not recorded which). The sequence was collected from a man between 25 and 39 years old who had recovered from COVID-19. CDR3 amino acids: CASTERQGAFSTNEKLFF. The DNA of the CDR3 is TGTGCCAGCACCGAGAGACAGGGGGCCTTTAGTACTAATGAAAAACTGTTTTTT.